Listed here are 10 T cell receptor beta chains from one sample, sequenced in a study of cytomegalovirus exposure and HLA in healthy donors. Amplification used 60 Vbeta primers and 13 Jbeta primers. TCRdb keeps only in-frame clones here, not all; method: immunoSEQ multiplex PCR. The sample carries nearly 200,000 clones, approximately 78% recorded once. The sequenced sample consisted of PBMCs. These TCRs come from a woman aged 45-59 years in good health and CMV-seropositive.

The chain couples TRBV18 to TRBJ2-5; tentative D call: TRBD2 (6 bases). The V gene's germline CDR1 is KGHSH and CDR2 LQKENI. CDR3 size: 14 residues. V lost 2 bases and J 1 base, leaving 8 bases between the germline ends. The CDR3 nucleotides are TGTGCCAGCTCACCAACTAGCTCCCAAGAGACCCAGTACTTC. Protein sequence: CASSPTSSQETQYF.

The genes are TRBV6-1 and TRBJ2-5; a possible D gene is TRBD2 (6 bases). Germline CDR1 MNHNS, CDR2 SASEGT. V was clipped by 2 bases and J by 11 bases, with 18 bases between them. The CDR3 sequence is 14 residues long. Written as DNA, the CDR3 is TGTGCCAGCAGTGAATCGATAGCGGTCCTGGAGCAGTACTTC. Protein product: CASSESIAVLEQYF.

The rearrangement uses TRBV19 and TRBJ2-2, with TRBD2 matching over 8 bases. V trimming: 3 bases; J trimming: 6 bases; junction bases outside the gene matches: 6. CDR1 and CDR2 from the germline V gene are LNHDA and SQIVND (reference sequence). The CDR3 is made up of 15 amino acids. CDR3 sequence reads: CASSIGGARAGELFF. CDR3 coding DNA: TGTGCCAGTAGTATCGGGGGGGCGCGGGCCGGGGAGCTGTTTTTT.

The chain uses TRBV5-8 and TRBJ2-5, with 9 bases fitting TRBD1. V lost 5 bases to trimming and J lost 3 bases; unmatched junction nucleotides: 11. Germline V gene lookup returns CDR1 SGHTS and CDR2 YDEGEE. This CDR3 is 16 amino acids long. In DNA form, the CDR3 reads TGTGCCAGCAGTTCTGTATTGGGACAGGGAGAAGAGACCCAGTACTTC. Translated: CASSSVLGQGEETQYF.

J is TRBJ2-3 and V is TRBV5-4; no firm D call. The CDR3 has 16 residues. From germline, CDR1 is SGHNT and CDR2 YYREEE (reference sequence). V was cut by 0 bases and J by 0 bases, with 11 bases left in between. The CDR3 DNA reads TGTGCCAGCAGCTTGGCTGGCAGCGCTAGCACAGATACGCAGTATTTT. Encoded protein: CASSLAGSASTDTQYF.

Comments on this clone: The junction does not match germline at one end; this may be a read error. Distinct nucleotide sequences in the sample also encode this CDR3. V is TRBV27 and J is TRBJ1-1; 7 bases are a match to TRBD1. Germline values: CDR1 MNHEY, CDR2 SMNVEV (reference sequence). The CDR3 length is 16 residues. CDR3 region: CASSTTPGTANTEAFF. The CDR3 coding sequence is TGTGCCAGCAGTACGACCCCCGGGACAGCGAACACTGAGGCTTTCTTT.

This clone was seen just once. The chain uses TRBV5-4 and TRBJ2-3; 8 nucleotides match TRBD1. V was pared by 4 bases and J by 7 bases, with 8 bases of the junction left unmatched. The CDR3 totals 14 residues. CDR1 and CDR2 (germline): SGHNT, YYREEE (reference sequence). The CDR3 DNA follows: TGTGCCAGCAGCGGGCCAGGGGGCGCAAATACGCAGTATTTT. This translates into CASSGPGGANTQYF.

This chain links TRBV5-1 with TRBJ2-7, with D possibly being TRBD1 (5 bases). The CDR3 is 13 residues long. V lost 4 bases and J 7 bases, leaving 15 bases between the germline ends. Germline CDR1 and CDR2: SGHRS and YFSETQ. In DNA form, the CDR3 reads TGCGCCAGCAGCAGGACGTTCAAGGGGGAGCAGTACTTC. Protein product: CASSRTFKGEQYF.

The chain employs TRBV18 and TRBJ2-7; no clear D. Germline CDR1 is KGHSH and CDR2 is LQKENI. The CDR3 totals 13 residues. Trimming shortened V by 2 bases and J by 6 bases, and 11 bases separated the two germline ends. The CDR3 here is CASSPAMVGEQYF. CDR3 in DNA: TGTGCCAGCTCACCAGCGATGGTCGGCGAGCAGTACTTC.

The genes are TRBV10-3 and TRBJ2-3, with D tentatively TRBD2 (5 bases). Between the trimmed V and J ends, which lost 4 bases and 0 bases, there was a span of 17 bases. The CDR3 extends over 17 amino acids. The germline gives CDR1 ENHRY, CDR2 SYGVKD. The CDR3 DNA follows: TGTGCCATCAGTGGGGCCGGAAGCGGACGTAGCACAGATACGCAGTATTTT. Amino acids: CAISGAGSGRSTDTQYF.